This TCR beta chain originates from a study of blood T cells in healthy people across ages. Study in general: Researchers report that template switching captured about one barcoded beta molecule per two T cells. Broader study findings: Donor CMV status, an unknown factor, possibly confounded changes in expanded clonotypes. Relative to aged donors, long-lived donors carried more naive CD4+ cells and displayed higher diversity.

Germline assignment: CDR1 DFQATT and CDR2 SNEGSKA (reference sequence). This CDR3 comprises 14 residues. Trimming removed 4 bases at V and 0 bases at J, with 7 bases between. The authors ran a second PCR of 7 to 11 cycles using a sample-barcoded 5' primer and a J-beta primer mix. All samples gave at least 2.5 million CDR3-containing paired-end reads. TCRdb ran MiXCR on the 5' RACE reads and lists one entry per CDR3 protein. Of 1.8 million or so distinct CDR3 sequences in the sample, 35% to 50% were seen once. This clonotype has only a few counts. The target antigen is unknown. The rearrangement links TRBV20-1 to TRBJ2-6, with D unresolved. This sequence originates from a human donor in good health. What was sequenced was blood. The CDR3: CSAIRFSGANVLTF. The CDR3, as DNA: TGCAGTGCTATAAGGTTCTCTGGGGCCAACGTCCTGACTTTC.